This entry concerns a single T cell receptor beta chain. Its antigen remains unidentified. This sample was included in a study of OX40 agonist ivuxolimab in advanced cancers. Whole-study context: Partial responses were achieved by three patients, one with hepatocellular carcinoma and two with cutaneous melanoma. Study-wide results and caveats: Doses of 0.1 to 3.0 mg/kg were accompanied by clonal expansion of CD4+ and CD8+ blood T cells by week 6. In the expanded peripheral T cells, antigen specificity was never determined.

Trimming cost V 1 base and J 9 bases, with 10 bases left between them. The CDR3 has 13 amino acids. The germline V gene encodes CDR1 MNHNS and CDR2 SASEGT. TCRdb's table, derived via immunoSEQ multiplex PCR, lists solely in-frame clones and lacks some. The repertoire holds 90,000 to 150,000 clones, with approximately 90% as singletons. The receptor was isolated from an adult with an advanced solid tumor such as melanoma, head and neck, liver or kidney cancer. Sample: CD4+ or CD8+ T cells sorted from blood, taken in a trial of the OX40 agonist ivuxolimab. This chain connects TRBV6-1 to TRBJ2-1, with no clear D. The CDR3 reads CASSEGWAIEQFF. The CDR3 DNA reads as TGTGCCAGCAGTGAAGGTTGGGCGATTGAGCAGTTCTTC.